What follows are 26 T cell receptor beta chains derived from one specimen sequenced in a study of blood T cell repertoires in COVID-19. TCRdb's table, derived via immunoSEQ multiplex PCR, lists solely in-frame clones and lacks some. The data contain some 390,000 clones, roughly 86% of them singletons. The material sequenced was peripheral blood. Receptor source: a woman in her fifties or sixties with COVID-19, enrolled during active disease.

The chain couples TRBV5-4 to TRBJ2-3, with 7 bases aligning to TRBD2. CDR1 is SGHNT and CDR2 is YYREEE in the germline V gene (reference sequence). The trim removed 0 bases at V and 2 bases at J, leaving 6 bases unmatched. The CDR3 has 16 residues. The CDR3 DNA reads as TGTGCCAGCAGCTTGGGGAGCGGGGTTACCACAGATACGCAGTATTTT. Translated: CASSLGSGVTTDTQYF.

This sequence joins TRBV24-1 and TRBJ1-5; D gene ambiguous. Trimming left V 5 bases short and J 0 bases short, with 7 bases between. The CDR3 loop spans 14 amino acids. Germline V lookup: CDR1 KGHDR, CDR2 SFDVKD. The CDR3 loop is CATSARVSNQPQHF. The CDR3 DNA follows: TGTGCCACCAGTGCGAGGGTTAGCAATCAGCCCCAGCATTTT.

This clone was recorded only once. The rearrangement joins TRBV7-2 to TRBJ1-1, with a weak D call TRBD1 (6 bases). V was cut by 6 bases and J by 2 bases, with 13 bases left in between. Germline values: CDR1 SGHTA, CDR2 FQGNSA. The CDR3 loop spans 14 amino acids. The CDR3 loop is CASRFTGSNTEAFF. The DNA for the CDR3 is TGTGCCAGCAGATTCACAGGGTCCAACACTGAAGCTTTCTTT.

As DNA, the CDR3 is TGTGCCAGTAAATCGGGAGGGCTGGGTGAAGCTTTCTTT. It codes for CASKSGGLGEAFF. This rearrangement joins TRBV19 to TRBJ1-1, with D uncertain. Germline V CDR1 and CDR2: LNHDA, SQIVND (reference sequence). CDR3 length: 13 residues. Trimming stripped 7 bases from V and 7 bases from J, with 16 bases between.

The V gene is TRBV18, the J gene TRBJ1-5; D unclear. This CDR3 comprises 12 residues. V dropped 3 bases and J dropped 9 bases, with 9 bases sitting between them. Per germline, CDR1 KGHSH and CDR2 LQKENI. The CDR3 sequence is CASSPGMRPQHF. The CDR3 DNA sequence: TGTGCCAGCTCACCCGGGATGCGGCCCCAGCATTTT.

The chain has TRBV6-5 and TRBJ1-1; 10 bases line up with TRBD1. Germline loops: CDR1 MNHEY, CDR2 SVGAGI. The ends lost 7 bases at V and 3 bases at J; junction bases unmatched: 2. The CDR3 spans 13 residues. CDR3 loop: CASKGTGDTEAFF. The CDR3 region has the DNA TGTGCCAGCAAAGGGACAGGGGACACTGAAGCTTTCTTT.

This CDR3 is CASSSSMNTEAFF. The CDR3 bases are TGTGCCAGCAGTTCATCTATGAACACTGAAGCTTTCTTT. The V call is TRBV28, the J call TRBJ1-1, with no clear D. The V end was cut by 4 bases, the J end by 0 bases, with 6 bases between. Germline CDR1 reads MDHEN; CDR2 reads SYDVKM. This CDR3 has 13 residues.

The J gene is TRBJ2-7, the V gene TRBV14, with 11 bases that match TRBD1. The V gene end was trimmed by 5 bases and the J gene end by 2 bases; junction bases not matched to a gene: 5. CDR1 and CDR2 (germline): SGHDN, FVKESK. This CDR3 contains 15 residues. Written as DNA, the CDR3 is TGTGCCAGCAGCACTGGGACAGGGGGAACCTACGAGCAGTACTTC. Its protein is CASSTGTGGTYEQYF.

The chain is built from TRBV6-5 and TRBJ2-5, with 11 bases identical to TRBD2. CDR1 is MNHEY and CDR2 is SVGAGI in the germline V gene. The CDR3 sequence is 15 residues long. With V trimmed by 4 bases and J by 3 bases, 4 bases remained unmatched. The CDR3 DNA reads TGTGCCAGCAGTTTCCCGACTAGCGGGGAAGAGACCCAGTACTTC. It codes for CASSFPTSGEETQYF.

This clone was recorded once. This chain links TRBV18 with TRBJ2-5, with 15 bases that match TRBD2. The V segment lost 0 bases and the J segment 3 bases; nucleotides outside the gene matches: 2. The CDR3 runs to 17 residues. From germline, CDR1 is KGHSH and CDR2 LQKENI. The CDR3: CASSPPGLAGGEETQYF. The CDR3 DNA sequence: TGTGCCAGCTCACCACCGGGACTAGCGGGGGGCGAAGAGACCCAGTACTTC. The variable domain in full, with the rest retrieved from reference TRBV18 and TRBJ2-5, is NAGVMQNPRHLVRRRGQEARLRCSPMKGHSHVYWYRQLPEEGLKFMVYLQKENIIDESGMPKERFSAEFPKEGPSILRIQQVVRGDSAAYFCASSPPGLAGGEETQYFGPGTRLLVL.

The rearrangement links TRBV2 to TRBJ2-7, with D possibly TRBD2 on 5 matching bases. V gave up 4 bases and J gave up 4 bases, with 11 bases separating them. Germline V CDR1 and CDR2: SNHLY, FYNNEI. CDR3 length: 13 amino acids. CDR3 sequence reads: CASSVYRDYEQYF. The CDR3 DNA reads TGTGCCAGCAGTGTTTACCGGGATTACGAGCAGTACTTC.

The chain employs TRBV6-6 and TRBJ1-3; D remains unclear. CDR1 and CDR2 (germline): MNHNY, SVGAGI (reference sequence). The CDR3 has 14 amino acids. Trimming took off 5 bases at V and 1 base at J, with 9 bases between the two ends. The CDR3 DNA is TGTGCCAGCAGTCAGGACTTTTCTGGAAACACCATATATTTT. Its translation is CASSQDFSGNTIYF.

The chain has TRBV3-1 (or the pseudogene TRBV3-2) and TRBJ2-7; D possibly corresponds to TRBD2 (6 bases). This CDR3 region has 15 residues. Germline CDR1 LGHDT, CDR2 YNNKEL (reference sequence). Trimming pared 5 bases from V and 5 bases from J, leaving 19 bases between. CDR3 protein: CASSKRAGSGDEQYF. The CDR3 coding sequence is TGTGCCAGCAGCAAGCGGGCAGGGTCTGGGGACGAGCAGTACTTC.

The V and J genes are TRBV5-1 and TRBJ2-3, with TRBD1 as a possible D gene (5 bases). CDR3 length equals 17 residues. Deletions cut 4 bases from V and 4 bases from J, with 22 bases between. Looked up from germline, CDR1 is SGHRS and CDR2 is YFSETQ. CDR3: CASSPPRQPTYSDTQYF. CDR3 DNA sequence: TGCGCCAGCAGCCCTCCCCGACAGCCTACCTACTCAGATACGCAGTATTTT.

The chain uses TRBV3-1 (or the pseudogene TRBV3-2) and TRBJ1-3; 7 nucleotides agree with TRBD1. The CDR3 is made up of 14 amino acids. The trim removed 4 bases at V and 0 bases at J, leaving 0 bases unmatched. Germline V CDR1 and CDR2: LGHDT, YNNKEL (reference sequence). The CDR3 DNA sequence: TGTGCCAGCAGCCGGGACAGCTCTGGAAACACCATATATTTT. Residues: CASSRDSSGNTIYF.

The chain couples TRBV27 to TRBJ2-2, with D maybe TRBD1 (6 bases). CDR3 length equals 16 residues. Germline lookup yields CDR1 MNHEY and CDR2 SMNVEV (reference sequence). The V end was cut by 3 bases, the J end by 0 bases, with 11 bases between. In nucleotides, the CDR3 is TGTGCCAGCAGTTTGACAGGTCTAACGAACACCGGGGAGCTGTTTTTT. Translating gives CASSLTGLTNTGELFF.

The V call is TRBV9, the J call TRBJ2-1, with 12 bases matching TRBD2. There are 17 residues in the CDR3. Germline V gives CDR1 SGDLS, CDR2 YYNGEE. Trimming removed 4 bases from V and 8 bases from J; junction bases left unmatched: 13. DNA of the CDR3: TGTGCCAGCAGCTCCACTCCTAGCGGGGGGGCCGGGCATGAGCAGTTCTTC. This translates into CASSSTPSGGAGHEQFF.

There are a few counts of this clone. The same CDR3 arises from other DNA sequences in this sample as well. The V call is TRBV18, the J call TRBJ2-5; no definite D call. The CDR3 runs 12 residues. V gave up 6 bases and J gave up 0 bases, with 5 bases separating them. The V gene's germline CDR1 is KGHSH and CDR2 LQKENI. For the CDR3, the DNA is TGTGCCAGCTCTCCGTACCAAGAGACCCAGTACTTC. It codes for CASSPYQETQYF.

The chain joins TRBV5-1 to TRBJ2-1, with 12 bases aligning to TRBD2. The CDR3 extends over 15 amino acids. CDR1 and CDR2 (germline): SGHRS, YFSETQ. The V and J ends lost 6 bases and 6 bases, in that order; junction bases with no gene match: 7. The CDR3 sequence is CASTPLAGGLNEQFF. CDR3 in DNA: TGCGCCAGCACACCACTAGCGGGGGGACTCAATGAGCAGTTCTTC.

The chain recombines TRBV18 with TRBJ1-4, with 8 bases lining up with TRBD1. CDR1 is KGHSH and CDR2 is LQKENI in the germline V gene. With 4 bases clipped from V and 2 bases from J, the junction kept 3 bases outside the gene matches. This CDR3 has 15 residues. CDR3 DNA sequence: TGTGCCAGCTCACTATGGACAGGGACTAATGAAAAACTGTTTTTT. Translating gives CASSLWTGTNEKLFF. The full variable domain, its missing parts supplied by reference TRBV18 and TRBJ1-4, is NAGVMQNPRHLVRRRGQEARLRCSPMKGHSHVYWYRQLPEEGLKFMVYLQKENIIDESGMPKERFSAEFPKEGPSILRIQQVVRGDSAAYFCASSLWTGTNEKLFFGSGTQLSVL.

With respect to this clone: Other DNA variants within this sample encode the same CDR3. This chain connects TRBV19 to TRBJ2-5; no firm D call. The CDR3 totals 13 residues. Between the trimmed V and J ends, which lost 5 bases and 2 bases, there was a span of 9 bases. Germline assignment: CDR1 LNHDA and CDR2 SQIVND (reference sequence). Here the CDR3 DNA reads TGTGCCAGTAGTTCCGGTTCTCAAGAGACCCAGTACTTC. Translation: CASSSGSQETQYF.

The V and J genes are TRBV7-2 and TRBJ1-1, with TRBD1 matching over 7 bases. Germline loops: CDR1 SGHTA, CDR2 FQGNSA. Trimming took 11 bases from V and 2 from J; bases not matched to a gene: 11. The CDR3 has 14 residues. This CDR3 reads CAVKGGSTNTEAFF. The CDR3 bases are TGTGCCGTCAAAGGGGGCAGCACTAACACTGAAGCTTTCTTT. The whole variable domain, filled in from reference TRBV7-2 and TRBJ1-1, reads GAGVSQSPSNKVTEKGKDVELRCDPISGHTALYWYRQSLGQGLEFLIYFQGNSAPDKSGLPSDRFSAERTGGSVSTLTIQRTQQEDSAVYLCAVKGGSTNTEAFFGQGTRLTVV.

The chain couples TRBV7-8 to TRBJ1-1; TRBD1 agrees at 8 bases. In germline, CDR1 is SGHVS, CDR2 FQNEAQ. V lost 5 bases, J lost 11 bases, and 7 bases stayed unmatched. The CDR3 has 12 residues. The CDR3 region has the DNA TGTGCCAGCAGCCTTGACAGGGGAGATGCTTTCTTT. As protein: CASSLDRGDAFF. Based on the CDR3 plus reference TRBV7-8 and TRBJ1-1, the full variable domain is GAGVSQSPRYKVAKRGQDVALRCDPISGHVSLFWYQQALGQGPEFLTYFQNEAQLDKSGLPSDRFFAERPEGSVSTLKIQRTQQEDSAVYLCASSLDRGDAFFGQGTRLTVV.

The chain uses TRBV30 and TRBJ1-5, with a possible D match to TRBD1 (5 bases). V shed 4 bases and J shed 3 bases, with 16 bases lying between them. Germline CDR1 and CDR2: GTSNPN and SVGIG (reference sequence). This CDR3 has 15 amino acids. CDR3 in DNA: TGTGCCTGGACCCCGGGGGGAGGCTCCAATCAGCCCCAGCATTTT. Protein: CAWTPGGGSNQPQHF.

As to this clone: The same CDR3 also results from other DNA sequences found in this sample. The chain uses TRBV5-1 and TRBJ2-1; possible D gene TRBD1, 5 bases. Germline CDR1 is SGHRS and CDR2 is YFSETQ. The CDR3 is 16 residues long. The V end was cut by 0 bases, the J end by 0 bases, with 10 bases between. The CDR3 coding sequence is TGCGCCAGCAGCTTGGATGGGGCGAGCTCCTACAATGAGCAGTTCTTC. Amino acids: CASSLDGASSYNEQFF.

V and J are TRBV5-4 and TRBJ1-6, with 11 bases fitting TRBD1. CDR1 and CDR2 (germline): SGHNT, YYREEE (reference sequence). With 3 bases clipped from V and 14 bases from J, the junction kept 7 bases outside the gene matches. The CDR3 totals 14 residues. The CDR3: CASSSGTGGKALHF. DNA for the CDR3: TGTGCCAGCAGCTCCGGGACAGGGGGGAAGGCCCTCCACTTT.